This entry lists 23 T cell receptor beta chains sequenced from one sample in a study of blood T cell repertoires in COVID-19. TCRdb's copy holds only in-frame clones and misses some; the assay was immunoSEQ multiplex PCR. The sample has roughly 190,000 clones, 82% seen once. Input material: peripheral blood. The receptors stem from a woman aged 60 to 75 with COVID-19, enrolled during active disease.

This chain links TRBV12-1 with TRBJ2-1; TRBD2, the table's D call, lacks a check against the DNA. TRBV12-1 represents a pseudogene. The CDR3 extends over 20 amino acids. CDR3 sequence: CASSPEHPREISGSSREQFF. The CDR3 nucleotides are TGTGCCAGCAGCCCCGAGCACCCCAGAGAGATTAGCGGGAGTTCGCGTGAGCAGTTCTTC.

J is TRBJ1-6 and V is TRBV6-5; unclear D gene. Trimming shortened V by 6 bases and J by 9 bases, and 12 bases separated the two germline ends. CDR1 and CDR2 from the germline V gene are MNHEY and SVGAGI. The CDR3 consists of 13 residues. CDR3 protein: CASRGRVGSPLHF. In DNA, the CDR3 is TGTGCCAGCAGAGGGAGGGTGGGTTCACCCCTCCACTTT.

The rearrangement joins TRBV11-2 to TRBJ2-7; maybe TRBD1 (6 bases). In germline, CDR1 is SGHAT, CDR2 FQNNGV. The CDR3 runs to 12 residues. V dropped 6 bases and J dropped 3 bases, with 9 bases sitting between them. In nucleotides, the CDR3 is TGTGCCAGCAGACAGGACAGCTACGAGCAGTACTTC. It yields the protein CASRQDSYEQYF. Supplemented by reference TRBV11-2 and TRBJ2-7, the full variable domain reads EAGVAQSPRYKIIEKRQSVAFWCNPISGHATLYWYQQILGQGPKLLIQFQNNGVVDDSQLPKDRFSAERLKGVDSTLKIQPAKLEDSAVYLCASRQDSYEQYFGPGTRLTVT.

The chain carries TRBV15 and TRBJ2-2; maybe TRBD2 (6 bases). Trimming took off 6 bases at V and 3 bases at J, with 17 bases between the two ends. This CDR3 is 16 amino acids long. Germline loops: CDR1 LNHNV, CDR2 YYDKDF (reference sequence). CDR3 region: CATSSWRPGDTGELFF. The DNA for the CDR3 is TGTGCCACCAGTTCTTGGAGGCCGGGGGACACCGGGGAGCTGTTTTTT.

The chain carries TRBV3-1 (or the pseudogene TRBV3-2) and TRBJ1-2; no clear D. V lost 1 base, J lost 6 bases, and 9 bases lay in between. The CDR3 totals 13 residues. Germline CDR1 reads LGHDT; CDR2 reads YNNKEL (reference sequence). The CDR3 sequence: CASSQGGNHGYTF. In nucleotides, the CDR3 is TGTGCCAGCAGCCAAGGAGGGAACCATGGCTACACCTTC.

The V call is TRBV2, the J call TRBJ2-7, with 7 bases that match TRBD1. The CDR3 contains 12 residues. Germline V gives CDR1 SNHLY, CDR2 FYNNEI. Trimming removed 5 bases from V and 3 bases from J; junction bases left unmatched: 1. CDR3 region: CASSRDSYEQYV. The CDR3 DNA sequence: TGTGCCAGCAGTCGGGACAGCTACGAGCAGTACGTC.

This clone occurred once. CDR3 region: CASRLAGGTDTQYF. As DNA, the CDR3 is TGTGCCAGCAGACTAGCGGGGGGCACAGATACGCAGTATTTT. The V and J genes are TRBV11-2 and TRBJ2-3, with 11 bases aligning to TRBD2. Germline CDR1 reads SGHAT; CDR2 reads FQNNGV. J was trimmed by 1 base and V by 6 bases; bases with no gene match: 0. CDR3 length: 14 amino acids.

In its sample, this clone was seen once. V is TRBV6-5 and J is TRBJ1-4; tentatively, D is TRBD1 (5 bases). The CDR3 is 12 amino acids. Germline-derived CDR1 and CDR2 are MNHEY and SVGAGI. Trimming cost V 7 bases and J 5 bases, with 8 bases left between them. The chain's CDR3 is CASKDINEKLFF. The CDR3 bases are TGTGCCAGCAAGGACATCAATGAAAAACTGTTTTTT.

The chain has TRBV6-5 and TRBJ1-2, with 8 bases fitting TRBD1. J lost 8 bases, V lost 6 bases, and 14 bases had no gene match. The CDR3 consists of 15 residues. Germline V CDR1 and CDR2: MNHEY, SVGAGI. In nucleotides, the CDR3 is TGTGCCAGCAGGCCGACAGGGGACATTCTCCACGGCTACACCTTC. It is translated as CASRPTGDILHGYTF.

The rearrangement uses TRBV15 and TRBJ1-4, with unresolved D. Germline-derived CDR1 and CDR2 are LNHNV and YYDKDF (reference sequence). V was shortened by 1 base and J by 10 bases, with 19 bases between the two germline ends. The CDR3 sequence is 16 residues long. The CDR3 nucleotides read TGTGCCACCAGCAGAGTTCGGGTAACTAATCGGGGAAAACTGTTTTTT. Translated: CATSRVRVTNRGKLFF.

The rearrangement links TRBV21-1 to TRBJ1-6. TRBV21-1 is deemed a pseudogene. The CDR3 covers 16 residues. The CDR3 sequence is CASSKALKLGGSPLHF. CDR3 nucleotide sequence: TGTGCCAGCAGCAAAGCGCTTAAACTAGGAGGTTCACCCCTCCACTTT.

This clone was picked up one time. In DNA form, the CDR3 reads TGCGCCAGCAGCGGAGGGGCGAACACCGGGGAGCTGTTTTTT. Protein: CASSGGANTGELFF. The rearrangement joins TRBV5-1 to TRBJ2-2; the D gene is possibly TRBD2 (6 bases). The CDR3 length is 14 residues. Germline values: CDR1 SGHRS, CDR2 YFSETQ. Trimming took 4 bases from V and 0 from J, leaving 7 bases between them. The whole variable domain, filled in from reference TRBV5-1 and TRBJ2-2, reads KAGVTQTPRYLIKTRGQQVTLSCSPISGHRSVSWYQQTPGQGLQFLFEYFSETQRNKGNFPGRFSGRQFSNSRSEMNVSTLELGDSALYLCASSGGANTGELFFGEGSRLTVL.

V and J are TRBV6-5 and TRBJ1-6, with 7 bases matching TRBD1. Germline CDR1 and CDR2: MNHEY and SVGAGI. The CDR3 has 14 residues. With V trimmed by 5 bases and J by 5 bases, 3 bases remained unmatched. The CDR3, as DNA: TGTGCCAGCAGTCCGACAGGGAATAATTCACCCCTCCACTTT. It is translated as CASSPTGNNSPLHF.

V is TRBV5-6 and J is TRBJ1-3, with a weak D call TRBD1 (6 bases). The ends were cut back, 4 bases at V and 2 bases at J, with 10 bases in the middle. The germline V gene encodes CDR1 SGHDT and CDR2 YYEEEE. The CDR3 length is 14 residues. The CDR3 spells CASSARGPGNTIYF. Written as DNA, the CDR3 is TGTGCCAGCAGCGCCAGGGGTCCTGGAAACACCATATATTTT.

V is TRBV5-6 and J is TRBJ2-4, with TRBD2 matching 7 bases. Trimming took 3 bases from V and 1 from J; bases not matched to a gene: 7. Per germline, CDR1 SGHDT and CDR2 YYEEEE. The CDR3 consists of 16 residues. This CDR3 is CASSWGGQLAKNIQYF. The CDR3 DNA reads as TGTGCCAGCAGCTGGGGAGGGCAGTTGGCCAAAAACATTCAGTACTTC.

This chain uses TRBV7-9 with TRBJ1-2; D is perhaps TRBD1 (6 bases). V was trimmed by 1 base and J by 7 bases, leaving 10 bases between them. This CDR3 region has 13 residues. The germline V gene encodes CDR1 SEHNR and CDR2 FQNEAQ (reference sequence). The CDR3 loop is CASSLDRVSGYTF. As DNA, the CDR3 is TGTGCCAGCAGCTTAGACAGGGTCAGTGGCTACACCTTC. The full variable domain, its missing parts supplied by reference TRBV7-9 and TRBJ1-2, is DTGVSQNPRHKITKRGQNVTFRCDPISEHNRLYWYRQTLGQGPEFLTYFQNEAQLEKSRLLSDRFSAERPKGSFSTLEIQRTEQGDSAMYLCASSLDRVSGYTFGSGTRLTVV.

The genes are TRBV18 and TRBJ2-2; D unresolved. This CDR3 has 15 residues. Trimming shortened V by 4 bases and J by 3 bases, and 12 bases separated the two germline ends. Per the germline V gene, CDR1 is KGHSH and CDR2 is LQKENI. The DNA for the CDR3 is TGTGCCAGCTCACTCGGGTGGTCCCACACCGGGGAGCTGTTTTTT. Protein sequence: CASSLGWSHTGELFF.

For the CDR3, the DNA is TGTGCCAGCAGTAACAGGAATGGTAAGCCCCAGCATTTT. Protein sequence: CASSNRNGKPQHF. The rearrangement joins TRBV28 to TRBJ1-5, with a tentative D call TRBD1 (5 bases). The V end was cut by 5 bases, the J end by 8 bases, with 13 bases between. In germline, CDR1 is MDHEN, CDR2 SYDVKM. This CDR3 has 13 amino acids.

V gene TRBV14 combines with J gene TRBJ2-3; TRBD2 matches 8 bases. Trimming took 1 base from V and 6 from J; bases not matched to a gene: 9. The CDR3 is 16 residues long. Germline CDR1 is SGHDN and CDR2 is FVKESK. In DNA form, the CDR3 reads TGTGCCAGCAGCCAAGGGGCTAGCGGGTTCAAGGATACGCAGTATTTT. Its translation is CASSQGASGFKDTQYF.

The chain recombines TRBV4-2 with TRBJ2-1; TRBD2 matches 9 bases. The CDR3 has 16 residues. From germline, CDR1 is LGHNA and CDR2 YNFKEQ. V gave up 0 bases and J gave up 7 bases; unmatched junction bases: 7. CDR3 bases: TGTGCCAGCAGCCAAGAGGAGGCAGCGGGGGGAAATGAGCAGTTCTTC. Encoded protein: CASSQEEAAGGNEQFF.

This CDR3 reads CASREGYGYTF. The CDR3, as DNA: TGTGCCAGCAGGGAGGGCTATGGCTACACCTTC. This chain connects TRBV28 to TRBJ1-2; no firm D call. The germline V gene encodes CDR1 MDHEN and CDR2 SYDVKM. Trimming removed 6 bases from V and 4 bases from J, with 6 bases in between. The length of the CDR3 is 11 residues.

CDR3: CASSFRGYGYTF. CDR3 nucleotides: TGTGCCAGCAGTTTCCGGGGCTATGGCTACACCTTC. The chain has TRBV28 and TRBJ1-2; no clear D. The length of the CDR3 is 12 residues. Germline V gives CDR1 MDHEN, CDR2 SYDVKM. The V and J ends lost 3 bases and 4 bases respectively, with 6 bases between them.

The sample holds many counts of this clone. The chain is built from TRBV19 and TRBJ1-2; TRBD1 agrees at 7 bases. The V and J ends lost 6 bases and 5 bases, in that order; junction bases with no gene match: 15. The CDR3 length is 16 residues. Germline V gene lookup returns CDR1 LNHDA and CDR2 SQIVND (reference sequence). The CDR3 sequence: CASRSLGQKKSYGYTF. The CDR3 DNA sequence: TGTGCCAGTAGGAGCTTGGGACAGAAGAAAAGTTATGGCTACACCTTC.